The 3 T cell receptor beta chains below all came from one sample that was sequenced in a study of molecular identifiers for immune sequencing clone quantification. One entry per CDR3 protein, called by TCRdb with MiXCR from the PCR reads. The sample lists roughly 630,000 distinct CDR3 sequences; roughly 25% were seen once. The sample was naive CD8+ T cells from blood, with Jurkat cell RNA spiked in. The sample's subset: FACS-sorted CD8+CD4-CCR7+CD45RA+ naive T cells. Receptors were obtained from a human donor in good health. Some libraries in this study had Jurkat cell RNA spiked in.

This clonotype occurred many times. This chain links TRBV6-2 or TRBV6-3 with TRBJ2-2; possibly TRBD1 or TRBD2 for D (5 bases each). Between the trimmed V and J ends, which lost 7 bases and 6 bases, there was a span of 12 bases. The CDR3 is 13 residues long. Germline V CDR1 and CDR2: MNHEY, SVGEGT. The CDR3 reads CASTKRGPGELFF. For the CDR3, the DNA is TGTGCCAGCACCAAACGGGGCCCCGGGGAGCTGTTTTTT.

This clonotype was detected many times. This chain uses TRBV4-3 with TRBJ1-4; no definite D call. CDR1 LGHNA and CDR2 YSLEER come from the germline V gene. V lost 3 bases to trimming and J lost 14 bases, with 16 bases between them. CDR3 length: 13 residues. CDR3: CASSQVQRADLFF. CDR3 nucleotide sequence: TGCGCCAGCAGCCAGGTCCAGAGGGCCGACCTGTTTTTT.

This clonotype was found many times. Here the CDR3 reads CASSLDATSGRNTGELFF. CDR3 DNA: TGCGCCAGCAGCTTGGATGCGACTAGCGGGAGAAACACCGGGGAGCTGTTTTTT. The genes are TRBV5-1 and TRBJ2-2; TRBD2 matches at 12 bases. The CDR3 length is 18 residues. V was clipped by 0 bases and J by 2 bases; unmatched bases: 5. Germline V CDR1 and CDR2: SGHRS, YFSETQ.